This T cell receptor (beta chain) is drawn from a study of blood T cell repertoires in COVID-19. The repertoire was sequenced with immunoSEQ multiplex PCR; TCRdb's copy has only in-frame clones and lacks some. This sample has 270,000 or so clones, with 90% found just once. The ends were cut back, 7 bases at V and 1 base at J, with 16 bases in the middle. Germline loops: CDR1 MGHRA, CDR2 YSYEKL. The CDR3 spans 15 residues. The sample was peripheral blood. The TCR comes from a woman aged 60-75 years with COVID-19, enrolled during active disease. The chain has TRBV4-1 and TRBJ1-2; perhaps TRBD1 as D (6 bases). The CDR3 DNA reads as TGCGCCAGCACCTTAGGGGGACAACTTAACTATGGCTACACCTTC. Translating gives CASTLGGQLNYGYTF.